The next 27 T cell receptor beta chains were all read from a single sample in a study of cytomegalovirus exposure and HLA in healthy donors. Primers included in the PCR were 60 Vbeta and 13 Jbeta primers. The data were produced by immunoSEQ multiplex PCR, yet TCRdb's version contains in-frame clones alone and is incomplete. In total, the table holds some 150,000 clones. Input material: PBMCs. These receptors were taken from a woman aged 18-29 years in good health and CMV-seropositive.

The chain carries TRBV5-1 and TRBJ2-2; no clear D gene. CDR3 size: 13 residues. Germline V CDR1 and CDR2: SGHRS, YFSETQ. Trimming cost V 2 bases and J 3 bases, with 5 bases left between them. As DNA, the CDR3 is TGCGCCAGCAGCTTTGCAGACACCGGGGAGCTGTTTTTT. As protein: CASSFADTGELFF. The complete variable domain, with remaining parts taken from reference TRBV5-1 and TRBJ2-2, reads KAGVTQTPRYLIKTRGQQVTLSCSPISGHRSVSWYQQTPGQGLQFLFEYFSETQRNKGNFPGRFSGRQFSNSRSEMNVSTLELGDSALYLCASSFADTGELFFGEGSRLTVL.

The chain joins TRBV18 to TRBJ1-5; no firm D call. The CDR3 is 15 residues long. The germline V and J ends were trimmed by 2 bases and 5 bases, with 13 bases remaining between them. Germline loops: CDR1 KGHSH, CDR2 LQKENI. The CDR3 DNA reads as TGTGCCAGCTCACCAGAGGGAAATAGAGATCAGCCCCAGCATTTT. Protein sequence: CASSPEGNRDQPQHF.

The DNA for the CDR3 is TGTGCCAGCAGCCCTACCCGACGGGTAGAGGACACCGGGGAGCTGTTTTTT. Its translation is CASSPTRRVEDTGELFF. The V call is TRBV7-9, the J call TRBJ2-2; D is ambiguous. CDR3 size: 17 residues. Germline V gene data show CDR1 as SEHNR and CDR2 as FQNEAQ (reference sequence). V gave up 5 bases and J gave up 3 bases, with 19 bases separating them.

This chain uses TRBV18 with TRBJ2-2; D might be TRBD1 (6 bases). V was clipped by 3 bases and J by 6 bases, with 14 bases between them. CDR1 is KGHSH, CDR2 LQKENI, per germline. This CDR3 has 15 amino acids. The CDR3 DNA follows: TGTGCCAGCTCACCGAGGCAGGGGATGGCCGGGGAGCTGTTTTTT. It specifies CASSPRQGMAGELFF.

The V gene is TRBV30, the J gene TRBJ1-2, with D uncertain. The V end was cut by 0 bases, the J end by 4 bases, with 9 bases between. The germline V gene has CDR1 GTSNPN and CDR2 SVGIG (reference sequence). The CDR3 sequence is 13 residues long. CDR3 protein: CAWSVGVGYGYTF. The CDR3 nucleotides read TGTGCCTGGAGTGTCGGAGTCGGCTATGGCTACACCTTC.

The J gene is TRBJ1-2, the V gene TRBV6-5; 7 positions match TRBD1. CDR1 and CDR2 (germline): MNHEY, SVGAGI. V was pared by 2 bases and J by 5 bases, with 5 bases of the junction left unmatched. CDR3 length equals 14 residues. The chain's CDR3 is CASSYKNRGYGYTF. CDR3 DNA: TGTGCCAGCAGTTACAAGAACAGGGGTTATGGCTACACCTTC.

CDR3 DNA sequence: TGTGCCAGCTCACCAAGTGTGAGACAGGGGTTGGATCAGCCCCAGCATTTT. Translated: CASSPSVRQGLDQPQHF. The chain employs TRBV18 and TRBJ1-5; 8 nucleotides align to TRBD1. Germline values: CDR1 KGHSH, CDR2 LQKENI. V gave up 2 bases and J gave up 5 bases; unmatched junction bases: 11. The CDR3 is made up of 17 amino acids. The full variable domain, completed using reference TRBV18 and TRBJ1-5, is NAGVMQNPRHLVRRRGQEARLRCSPMKGHSHVYWYRQLPEEGLKFMVYLQKENIIDESGMPKERFSAEFPKEGPSILRIQQVVRGDSAAYFCASSPSVRQGLDQPQHFGDGTRLSIL.

The J gene is TRBJ2-5, the V gene TRBV29-1; 7 bases are a match to TRBD2. The junction had 9 bases not matched to a gene; V was cut back by 4 bases and J by 4 bases. Germline lookup yields CDR1 SQVTM and CDR2 ANQGSEA. This CDR3 has 14 residues. CDR3 bases: TGCAGCGTTGGAGGGGCGGGGGTTCGAGAGACCCAGTACTTC. It encodes CSVGGAGVRETQYF.

This chain joins TRBV2 and TRBJ2-7; a possible D gene is TRBD1 (6 bases). Germline V lookup: CDR1 SNHLY, CDR2 FYNNEI. Trimming left V 6 bases short and J 7 bases short, with 22 bases between. The CDR3 extends over 15 amino acids. The CDR3 loop is CASRLTGGSMVEQYF. The CDR3 DNA is TGTGCCAGCAGGCTGACAGGAGGCTCGATGGTTGAGCAGTACTTC. The variable domain in full, with the rest retrieved from reference TRBV2 and TRBJ2-7, is EPEVTQTPSHQVTQMGQEVILRCVPISNHLYFYWYRQILGQKVEFLVSFYNNEISEKSEIFDDQFSVERPDGSNFTLKIRSTKLEDSAMYFCASRLTGGSMVEQYFGPGTRLTVT.

The chain links TRBV15 to TRBJ1-1; D perhaps matches TRBD1 (6 bases). The V gene lost 10 bases and the J gene lost 10 bases, with 22 bases spanning the gap. This CDR3 is 13 amino acids long. The germline V gene encodes CDR1 LNHNV and CDR2 YYDKDF (reference sequence). The CDR3, as DNA: TGTGCCAGCAAAAGAGAGGACAGCCTAAGAGCTTTCTTT. Translated: CASKREDSLRAFF.

The chain has TRBV27 and TRBJ1-5; 8 bases line up with TRBD1. Trimming removed 6 bases from V and 4 bases from J; junction bases left unmatched: 11. This CDR3 contains 16 residues. Germline V gene sequence: CDR1 MNHEY, CDR2 SMNVEV (reference sequence). CDR3 in DNA: TGTGCCAGCAGACCTAGGACAGGGCCTCGGAATCAGCCCCAGCATTTT. This codes for CASRPRTGPRNQPQHF.

The chain combines TRBV19 with TRBJ1-1, with 10 bases matching TRBD1. V shed 4 bases and J 5 bases; nucleotides not matched to a gene: 4. The germline gives CDR1 LNHDA, CDR2 SQIVND (reference sequence). CDR3 length: 14 amino acids. As DNA, the CDR3 is TGTGCCAGTAGTAGGGACAGGGGAGGAACTGAAGCTTTCTTT. Translating it yields CASSRDRGGTEAFF. Drawing the rest from reference TRBV19 and TRBJ1-1, the complete variable domain is DGGITQSPKYLFRKEGQNVTLSCEQNLNHDAMYWYRQDPGQGLRLIYYSQIVNDFQKGDIAEGYSVSREKKESFPLTVTSAQKNPTAFYLCASSRDRGGTEAFFGQGTRLTVV.

The rearrangement joins TRBV9 to TRBJ1-6; D remains ambiguous. Trimming took off 0 bases at V and 7 bases at J, with 8 bases between the two ends. Germline V gene data show CDR1 as SGDLS and CDR2 as YYNGEE. The CDR3 runs to 14 residues. CDR3 bases: TGTGCCAGCAGCGTAGACGGACTCAATTCACCCCTCCACTTT. Translating it yields CASSVDGLNSPLHF.

The chain has TRBV9 and TRBJ1-1; 9 bases are a match to TRBD1. The ends lost 0 bases at V and 3 bases at J; junction bases unmatched: 3. Germline V CDR1 and CDR2: SGDLS, YYNGEE. This CDR3 contains 15 residues. The DNA for the CDR3 is TGTGCCAGCAGCGTAGGGGGACAGGGCCACACTGAAGCTTTCTTT. It translates to CASSVGGQGHTEAFF. The whole variable domain, filled in from reference TRBV9 and TRBJ1-1, reads DSGVTQTPKHLITATGQRVTLRCSPRSGDLSVYWYQQSLDQGLQFLIQYYNGEERAKGNILERFSAQQFPDLHSELNLSSLELGDSALYFCASSVGGQGHTEAFFGQGTRLTVV.

The chain carries TRBV7-3 and TRBJ2-3; 14 bases line up with TRBD2. Germline V gene data show CDR1 as SGHTA and CDR2 as FQGTGA. Trimming removed 0 bases from V and 7 bases from J; junction bases left unmatched: 6. The CDR3 loop spans 17 amino acids. CDR3 nucleotides: TGTGCCAGCAGCTTAACATCGACTAGCGGGAGGGTTTATACGCAGTATTTT. It codes for CASSLTSTSGRVYTQYF.

The chain combines TRBV19 with TRBJ1-4; D is unresolved. V was shortened by 2 bases and J by 1 base, with 14 bases between the two germline ends. This CDR3 has 17 amino acids. Germline V gives CDR1 LNHDA, CDR2 SQIVND (reference sequence). CDR3 DNA: TGTGCCAGTAGTATACCTCGGCAGCGGCGAACTAATGAAAAACTGTTTTTT. It codes for CASSIPRQRRTNEKLFF. Drawing the rest from reference TRBV19 and TRBJ1-4, the complete variable domain is DGGITQSPKYLFRKEGQNVTLSCEQNLNHDAMYWYRQDPGQGLRLIYYSQIVNDFQKGDIAEGYSVSREKKESFPLTVTSAQKNPTAFYLCASSIPRQRRTNEKLFFGSGTQLSVL.

The CDR3 reads CASSYEGLADGYTF. CDR3 in DNA: TGTGCCAGCAGTTACGAGGGTTTAGCGGATGGCTACACCTTC. This chain connects TRBV6-5 to TRBJ1-2; D is ambiguous. Trimming cost V 2 bases and J 6 bases, with 13 bases left between them. The CDR3 contains 14 residues. Germline values: CDR1 MNHEY, CDR2 SVGAGI.

The CDR3 spells CASTRLAPYEQYF. Here the CDR3 DNA reads TGTGCCAGCACTAGGTTGGCCCCCTACGAGCAGTACTTC. This chain joins TRBV6-1 and TRBJ2-7; D is undetermined. Germline lookup yields CDR1 MNHNS and CDR2 SASEGT. The V gene lost 7 bases and the J gene lost 2 bases, with 12 bases spanning the gap. The CDR3 is 13 residues long.

DNA of the CDR3: TGTGCCAGCAGCGTAGATTTAGGACTTATCTACGAGCAGTACTTC. Amino acid sequence: CASSVDLGLIYEQYF. The chain recombines TRBV9 with TRBJ2-7; a weak D match, TRBD2 (5 bases). V was trimmed by 0 bases and J by 3 bases, leaving 13 bases between them. Per the germline V gene, CDR1 is SGDLS and CDR2 is YYNGEE. This CDR3 is 15 amino acids long.

V and J are TRBV11-3 and TRBJ2-2; a weak D match, TRBD1 (6 bases). Looked up from germline, CDR1 is SGHNT and CDR2 is YENEEA. The CDR3 sequence is 14 residues long. The V and J ends lost 5 bases and 2 bases respectively, with 9 bases between them. The CDR3: CASSRTDNTGELFF. The CDR3, as DNA: TGTGCCAGCAGCCGGACAGATAACACCGGGGAGCTGTTTTTT.

The chain links TRBV19 to TRBJ1-2, with 10 bases lining up with TRBD1. CDR3 length: 14 residues. V shed 6 bases, J shed 4 bases, and the junction held 5 bases outside the gene matches. Germline V gene lookup returns CDR1 LNHDA and CDR2 SQIVND (reference sequence). The CDR3 loop reads CASSLTGGSYGYTF. The CDR3, as DNA: TGTGCCAGTAGCCTGACAGGGGGCTCCTATGGCTACACCTTC.

V usage is TRBV18 and J usage is TRBJ1-5, with D possibly being TRBD1 (5 bases). The V and J ends lost 2 bases and 4 bases respectively, with 12 bases between them. This CDR3 is built from 15 residues. In germline, CDR1 is KGHSH, CDR2 LQKENI. The CDR3 sequence is CASSPFDSNNQPQHF. In DNA, the CDR3 is TGTGCCAGCTCACCATTTGACAGCAATAATCAGCCCCAGCATTTT. The whole variable domain, filled in from reference TRBV18 and TRBJ1-5, reads NAGVMQNPRHLVRRRGQEARLRCSPMKGHSHVYWYRQLPEEGLKFMVYLQKENIIDESGMPKERFSAEFPKEGPSILRIQQVVRGDSAAYFCASSPFDSNNQPQHFGDGTRLSIL.

This chain connects TRBV7-9 to TRBJ1-6, with a possible D match to TRBD1 (5 bases). Trimming pared 5 bases from V and 7 bases from J, leaving 15 bases between. The CDR3 totals 15 residues. The germline V gene encodes CDR1 SEHNR and CDR2 FQNEAQ (reference sequence). CDR3 DNA: TGTGCCAGCAGCGAGGGGAGCGGGGGAAATTCACCCCTCCACTTT. Amino acid sequence: CASSEGSGGNSPLHF.

The rearrangement links TRBV5-1 to TRBJ2-5; 8 bases are shared with TRBD1. V dropped 1 base and J dropped 4; count of bases not matched to a gene: 6. Per the germline V gene, CDR1 is SGHRS and CDR2 is YFSETQ. The CDR3 is 15 amino acids. CDR3 protein: CASSLFGTGGETQYF. Here the CDR3 DNA reads TGCGCCAGCAGCTTGTTTGGGACAGGTGGAGAGACCCAGTACTTC. Variable domain in full (rest from reference TRBV5-1 and TRBJ2-5): KAGVTQTPRYLIKTRGQQVTLSCSPISGHRSVSWYQQTPGQGLQFLFEYFSETQRNKGNFPGRFSGRQFSNSRSEMNVSTLELGDSALYLCASSLFGTGGETQYFGPGTRLLVL.

The gene calls are TRBV7-2 and TRBJ2-1, with 7 bases matching TRBD2. Trimming cost V 6 bases and J 8 bases; bases outside gene matches: 10. Germline V lookup: CDR1 SGHTA, CDR2 FQGNSA. The CDR3 length is 14 residues. The CDR3 reads CASRLGLVPHEQFF. CDR3 nucleotides: TGTGCCAGCAGACTAGGACTAGTTCCCCATGAGCAGTTCTTC. Combining the CDR3 with reference TRBV7-2 and TRBJ2-1 gives the whole variable domain GAGVSQSPSNKVTEKGKDVELRCDPISGHTALYWYRQSLGQGLEFLIYFQGNSAPDKSGLPSDRFSAERTGGSVSTLTIQRTQQEDSAVYLCASRLGLVPHEQFFGPGTRLTVL.

This chain connects TRBV6-5 to TRBJ2-1; no firm D call. The germline V gene has CDR1 MNHEY and CDR2 SVGAGI. This CDR3 has 15 amino acids. V gave up 7 bases and J gave up 0 bases, with 13 bases separating them. In DNA, the CDR3 is TGTGCCAGCACCGAAAGATCCAGCTCCTACAATGAGCAGTTCTTC. It codes for CASTERSSSYNEQFF.

V usage is TRBV5-1 and J usage is TRBJ2-7; 13 nucleotides agree with TRBD2. The J segment lost 6 bases and the V segment lost 4 bases, leaving 10 bases of the junction unmatched. This CDR3 has 16 residues. The germline V gene has CDR1 SGHRS and CDR2 YFSETQ. CDR3 protein: CASSTDGTSGNREQYF. In DNA, the CDR3 is TGCGCCAGCAGCACGGACGGGACTAGCGGGAATCGCGAGCAGTACTTC.